Below are 4 T cell receptor beta chains sequenced from a single sample in a study of T cells in Graves' hyperthyroidism and ophthalmopathy. Template material for amplifying TCR beta CDR3 regions consisted of RNA transcripts. The TCR CDR3 was amplified in a first-round RT-PCR using the HTBI primer set. TCRdb re-called the multiplex PCR reads with MiXCR, one entry per CDR3 protein. The repertoire consists of hundreds of thousands of distinct CDR3 sequences, with 35% to 40% occurring once and the leading ten covering around 10%. The sample was blood. The receptors come from a man younger than 30 with Graves' hyperthyroidism.

V and J are TRBV20-1 and TRBJ1-1, with unresolved D. Per germline, CDR1 DFQATT and CDR2 SNEGSKA (reference sequence). This CDR3 is built from 11 residues. With 3 bases removed from V and 4 bases from J, the gap between germline ends came to 6 bases. DNA for the CDR3: TGCAGTGCTAGCAGGACCACTGAAGCTTTCTTT. Translating gives CSASRTTEAFF.

The chain is built from TRBV29-1 and TRBJ2-5; D unresolved. V dropped 4 bases and J dropped 4 bases, with 10 bases sitting between them. The CDR3 is 12 residues long. Germline lookup yields CDR1 SQVTM and CDR2 ANQGSEA. CDR3 amino acids: CSVVGIPETQYF. The CDR3 DNA follows: TGCAGCGTTGTTGGAATTCCAGAGACCCAGTACTTC.

Comments on this clonotype: The conserved phenylalanine or tryptophan normally closing the CDR3 is absent here, so this likely arose from a read error. This chain uses TRBV5-5 with TRBJ2-5; a weak D match, TRBD2 (7 bases). CDR3 size: 14 residues. Germline CDR1 is SGHKS and CDR2 is YYEKEE (reference sequence). Deletions cut 4 bases from V and 5 bases from J, with 15 bases between. The CDR3 coding sequence is TGTGCCAGCAGCCGGCGGGGGCCGGGGGAGACCCAGTACTCC. Encoded protein: CASSRRGPGETQYS.

This clonotype was recorded many times. The rearrangement joins TRBV2 to TRBJ2-7; possibly TRBD1 for D (5 bases). V lost 8 bases to trimming and J lost 0 bases, with 8 bases between them. Germline V gene sequence: CDR1 SNHLY, CDR2 FYNNEI. The CDR3 contains 12 residues. CDR3 nucleotides: TGTGCCAGCCGCAGGGACTCCTACGAGCAGTACTTC. This translates into CASRRDSYEQYF.